These 17 T cell receptor beta chains share one sample of origin, sequenced in a study of blood T cell repertoires in COVID-19. The data were produced by immunoSEQ multiplex PCR, yet TCRdb's version contains in-frame clones alone and is incomplete. The sample consists of some 100,000 clones, 70% to 80% of them appearing once. Sequenced input: peripheral blood. Every receptor here comes from a middle-aged man with acute or convalescent COVID-19.

The genes are TRBV5-4 and TRBJ1-5; 11 nucleotides agree with TRBD1. CDR1 is SGHNT and CDR2 is YYREEE in the germline V gene (reference sequence). The CDR3 totals 17 residues. V was clipped by 1 base and J by 2 bases; unmatched bases: 5. The CDR3: CASSLTGQGAGNQPQHF. The CDR3 DNA reads TGTGCCAGCAGCTTGACTGGACAGGGGGCAGGCAATCAGCCCCAGCATTTT.

This chain links TRBV18 with TRBJ1-4; D gene uncertain. Per germline, CDR1 KGHSH and CDR2 LQKENI. The CDR3 covers 16 residues. Trimming took off 1 base at V and 0 bases at J, with 9 bases between the two ends. This CDR3 is CASSPRAQSTNEKLFF. DNA of the CDR3: TGTGCCAGCTCACCACGAGCACAGTCAACTAATGAAAAACTGTTTTTT.

The chain has TRBV25-1 and TRBJ1-6; the match to TRBD1 covers 7 bases. This CDR3 comprises 16 residues. Germline assignment: CDR1 MGHDK and CDR2 SYGVNS. The V segment lost 2 bases and the J segment 9 bases; nucleotides outside the gene matches: 10. Here the CDR3 reads CASSEGYDRVTSPLHF. CDR3 coding DNA: TGTGCCAGCAGTGAAGGTTACGACAGGGTAACTTCACCCCTCCACTTT.

V gene TRBV18 combines with J gene TRBJ1-5, with D unclear. V dropped 2 bases and J dropped 0 bases, with 17 bases sitting between them. Germline-derived CDR1 and CDR2 are KGHSH and LQKENI. This CDR3 comprises 18 residues. The CDR3 region is CASSPREGRGYSNQPQHF. The CDR3 DNA follows: TGTGCCAGCTCACCAAGGGAGGGTCGGGGATATAGCAATCAGCCCCAGCATTTT.

The CDR3, as DNA: TGCGCCAGCAGCCGTCGACTAGCGGAGGCTAATGAGCAGTTCTTC. It translates to CASSRRLAEANEQFF. The chain employs TRBV5-1 and TRBJ2-1; 9 nucleotides agree with TRBD2. This CDR3 has 15 residues. V trimming: 4 bases; J trimming: 7 bases; junction bases outside the gene matches: 9. CDR1 SGHRS and CDR2 YFSETQ come from the germline V gene.

The V call is TRBV28, the J call TRBJ2-3, with TRBD2 matching 7 bases. The CDR3 contains 14 residues. V shed 5 bases and J 6 bases; nucleotides not matched to a gene: 8. CDR1 and CDR2 from the germline V gene are MDHEN and SYDVKM. As DNA, the CDR3 is TGTGCCAGCAGTCTCGAGCGGGACGGGGATACGCAGTATTTT. Protein sequence: CASSLERDGDTQYF.

V and J are TRBV18 and TRBJ2-7, with 10 bases matching TRBD1. CDR1 is KGHSH and CDR2 is LQKENI in the germline V gene. V lost 1 base and J lost 5; bases outside the gene matches: 8. The CDR3 totals 16 residues. CDR3 protein: CASSPLMTGGADEQYF. The CDR3, as DNA: TGTGCCAGCTCACCACTAATGACAGGGGGCGCGGACGAGCAGTACTTC. The complete variable domain, with remaining parts taken from reference TRBV18 and TRBJ2-7, reads NAGVMQNPRHLVRRRGQEARLRCSPMKGHSHVYWYRQLPEEGLKFMVYLQKENIIDESGMPKERFSAEFPKEGPSILRIQQVVRGDSAAYFCASSPLMTGGADEQYFGPGTRLTVT.

This chain joins TRBV24-1 and TRBJ2-3, with 7 bases matching TRBD1. Germline CDR1 and CDR2: KGHDR and SFDVKD. After removal of 5 bases from V and 3 bases from J, the junction contained 4 bases not matched to a gene. CDR3 length equals 14 residues. CDR3 region: CATSGVTGTDTQYF. Here the CDR3 DNA reads TGTGCCACCAGTGGTGTGACAGGGACAGATACGCAGTATTTT.

V is TRBV2 and J is TRBJ2-1; TRBD2 matches at 9 bases. Trimming took 1 base from V and 1 from J; bases not matched to a gene: 2. CDR3 size: 16 residues. Germline values: CDR1 SNHLY, CDR2 FYNNEI. CDR3 nucleotides: TGTGCCAGCAGTGAAGGACTAGCGGCATCCTACAATGAGCAGTTCTTC. Translating it yields CASSEGLAASYNEQFF.

The chain links TRBV27 to TRBJ2-2; 9 bases are shared with TRBD1. Germline V gene sequence: CDR1 MNHEY, CDR2 SMNVEV (reference sequence). Losses at the gene ends were 4 bases for V and 2 bases for J; bases not matched to a gene: 8. The CDR3 runs 17 residues. CDR3 DNA sequence: TGTGCCAGCAGTTCAGGGCGGGACAGGGTCAACACCGGGGAGCTGTTTTTT. Protein sequence: CASSSGRDRVNTGELFF.

J is TRBJ2-7 and V is TRBV10-3; D unresolved. The CDR3 extends over 14 amino acids. Germline CDR1 ENHRY, CDR2 SYGVKD. V was shortened by 0 bases and J by 1 base, with 7 bases between the two germline ends. In DNA, the CDR3 is TGTGCCATCAGTGAGTCTTTCTTATCCTACGAGCAGTACTTC. It codes for CAISESFLSYEQYF.

This rearrangement joins TRBV19 to TRBJ1-6; TRBD1 aligns across 7 bases. V gave up 3 bases and J gave up 9 bases; unmatched junction bases: 8. CDR1 LNHDA and CDR2 SQIVND come from the germline V gene (reference sequence). The CDR3 totals 15 residues. As DNA, the CDR3 is TGTGCCAGTAGTATTAGTGGGGACAGAACTTCACCCCTCCACTTT. Residues: CASSISGDRTSPLHF.

This clone was counted a few times. The chain recombines TRBV30 with TRBJ2-3, with TRBD2 as a possible D gene (6 bases). Between the trimmed V and J ends, which lost 0 bases and 6 bases, there was a span of 10 bases. Germline V CDR1 and CDR2: GTSNPN, SVGIG (reference sequence). This CDR3 comprises 13 residues. The CDR3 protein is CAWSVRERDTQYF. The CDR3 DNA reads TGTGCCTGGAGTGTGCGGGAAAGGGATACGCAGTATTTT.

The CDR3, as DNA: TGCGCCAGCAGGGGCCTAGCGGGGAACACCGGGGAGCTGTTTTTT. The encoded protein is CASRGLAGNTGELFF. This chain connects TRBV5-1 to TRBJ2-2; 8 bases agree with TRBD2. The CDR3 contains 15 residues. V shed 5 bases, J shed 1 base, and the junction held 4 bases outside the gene matches. CDR1 is SGHRS, CDR2 YFSETQ, per germline.

This chain joins TRBV11-2 and TRBJ1-2; maybe TRBD1 (6 bases). The CDR3 is made up of 13 amino acids. Germline CDR1 SGHAT, CDR2 FQNNGV. V shed 2 bases and J shed 6 bases, with 10 bases lying between them. CDR3 DNA: TGTGCCAGCAGCTTACGAGGGGGGGATGGCTACACCTTC. Translating it yields CASSLRGGDGYTF.

This sequence joins TRBV9 and TRBJ1-3; D is unclear. The V end was cut by 4 bases, the J end by 3 bases, with 11 bases between. The V gene's germline CDR1 is SGDLS and CDR2 YYNGEE. The CDR3 contains 14 residues. CDR3 coding DNA: TGTGCCAGCAGCCCCGGCGGGAGTGGAAACACCATATATTTT. Its protein product is CASSPGGSGNTIYF.

This clone has a single count. V usage is TRBV7-3 and J usage is TRBJ2-2, with D possibly being TRBD1 (6 bases). The V end lost 5 bases, the J end lost 4 bases, and 14 bases lay between the germline ends. Germline V CDR1 and CDR2: SGHTA, FQGTGA. The CDR3 has 15 amino acids. This chain's CDR3 is CASSPTGLSTGELFF. DNA of the CDR3: TGTGCCAGCAGCCCTACAGGGCTAAGCACCGGGGAGCTGTTTTTT.